This T cell receptor beta chain is from a study of OX40 agonist ivuxolimab in advanced cancers. The protocol was immunoSEQ multiplex PCR, while the TCRdb copy is restricted to in-frame clones and leaves out a portion. The sample consists of about 50,000 clones, 80% to 85% of them appearing once. This clone has a single count. V lost 3 bases, J lost 0 bases, and 11 bases lay in between. Germline loops: CDR1 KGHSH, CDR2 LQKENI. This CDR3 has 15 amino acids. The material sequenced was CD4+ or CD8+ T cells sorted from blood, taken in a trial of the OX40 agonist ivuxolimab. The rearrangement uses TRBV18 and TRBJ1-1, with D perhaps TRBD1 (5 bases). The sequence derives from an adult with an advanced solid tumor such as melanoma, head and neck, liver or kidney cancer. In nucleotides, the CDR3 is TGTGCCAGCTCACCCGTACAGGAGATGAACACTGAAGCTTTCTTT. This codes for CASSPVQEMNTEAFF.